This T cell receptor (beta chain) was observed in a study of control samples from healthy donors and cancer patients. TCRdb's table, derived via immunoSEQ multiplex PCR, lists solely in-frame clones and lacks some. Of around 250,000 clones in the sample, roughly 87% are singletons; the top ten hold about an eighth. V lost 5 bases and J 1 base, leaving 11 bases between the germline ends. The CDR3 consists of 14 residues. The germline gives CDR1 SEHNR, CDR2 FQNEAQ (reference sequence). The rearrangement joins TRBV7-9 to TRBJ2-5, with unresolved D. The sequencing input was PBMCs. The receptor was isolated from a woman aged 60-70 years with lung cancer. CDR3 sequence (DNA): TGTGCCAGCAGCCTTGACGGTCTCCAAGAGACCCAGTACTTC. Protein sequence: CASSLDGLQETQYF.